This entry lists 27 T cell receptor beta chains sequenced from one sample in a study of T cell responses to AZD1222 COVID-19 vaccine. The assay was immunoSEQ multiplex PCR, and TCRdb's table has in-frame clones only and misses some. The table lists 150,000 or so clones, 92% of them singletons, with 1.5% to 2% in the top ten. Sequenced material: peripheral blood, taken on day 0 of AZD1222 vaccination. Receptors were obtained from an adult in good health.

The chain combines TRBV7-2 with TRBJ1-5; TRBD1 agrees at 8 bases. The CDR3 totals 16 residues. Germline V lookup: CDR1 SGHTA, CDR2 FQGNSA. V trimming: 2 bases; J trimming: 5 bases; junction bases outside the gene matches: 8. The CDR3 spells CASSLNRGGSDQPQHF. DNA for the CDR3: TGTGCCAGCAGCTTAAACAGGGGGGGGTCAGATCAGCCCCAGCATTTT.

The CDR3 is CAINNRGGSYEQYF. The CDR3 coding sequence is TGTGCCATCAACAACAGGGGGGGATCCTACGAGCAGTACTTC. V usage is TRBV10-3 and J usage is TRBJ2-7; D possibly corresponds to TRBD1 (8 bases). Germline-derived CDR1 and CDR2 are ENHRY and SYGVKD. Trimming pared 7 bases from V and 1 base from J, leaving 14 bases between. There are 14 residues in the CDR3.

In DNA, the CDR3 is TGTGCCAGTAGAGAGGGTTTGAGGAAAAGCGAGCAGTACTTC. It specifies CASREGLRKSEQYF. The chain joins TRBV19 to TRBJ2-7; tentatively, D is TRBD2 (5 bases). The germline CDR1 and CDR2 sequences are LNHDA and SQIVND (reference sequence). The ends were cut back, 6 bases at V and 6 bases at J, with 18 bases in the middle. There are 14 residues in the CDR3.

The V gene is TRBV7-9, the J gene TRBJ1-1, with 8 bases aligning to TRBD1. The CDR3 sequence is 15 residues long. The junction had 3 bases not matched to a gene; V was cut back by 3 bases and J by 0 bases. Germline lookup yields CDR1 SEHNR and CDR2 FQNEAQ (reference sequence). The CDR3 reads CASSLQGALNTEAFF. The CDR3 region has the DNA TGTGCCAGCAGCTTGCAGGGGGCTCTGAACACTGAAGCTTTCTTT.

This chain links TRBV5-6 with TRBJ2-1; D tentatively reads TRBD1 or TRBD2 (6 bases each). This CDR3 is built from 14 residues. The germline V and J ends were trimmed by 5 bases and 6 bases, with 15 bases remaining between them. In germline, CDR1 is SGHDT, CDR2 YYEEEE. Written as DNA, the CDR3 is TGTGCCAGCAGTTGGGGGGCAGGCCGCAATGAGCAGTTCTTC. Its protein product is CASSWGAGRNEQFF.

The chain couples TRBV23-1 to TRBJ1-5; TRBD1 matches at 9 bases. TRBV23-1 has ORF status, its function being uncertain. There are 16 residues in the CDR3. V was pared by 4 bases and J by 6 bases, with 10 bases of the junction left unmatched. For the CDR3, the DNA is TGCGCCAGCAGTCGGACATGGGACAGGGCGTCTCAGCCCCAGCATTTT. It yields the protein CASSRTWDRASQPQHF.

This clone was observed a handful of times. The gene calls are TRBV7-2 and TRBJ2-2; 7 bases align to TRBD2. This CDR3 region has 15 residues. In germline, CDR1 is SGHTA, CDR2 FQGNSA. Germline trimming cut 5 bases from V and 1 base from J; bases unmatched to any gene: 4. CDR3 region: CASSQLAGNTGELFF. The CDR3, as DNA: TGTGCCAGCAGCCAATTAGCGGGGAACACCGGGGAGCTGTTTTTT.

The chain combines TRBV6-5 with TRBJ2-7; TRBD1 matches at 7 bases. The CDR3 consists of 13 residues. Germline lookup yields CDR1 MNHEY and CDR2 SVGAGI. The V segment lost 6 bases and the J segment 1 base; nucleotides outside the gene matches: 3. The CDR3 protein is CASSPQGSYEQYF. The CDR3 nucleotides are TGTGCCAGCAGCCCACAGGGGTCCTACGAGCAGTACTTC.

The chain combines TRBV6-7 with TRBJ1-5, with TRBD1 matching 7 bases. TRBV6-7 is an ORF for which the function is uncertain. Trimming removed 6 bases from V and 0 bases from J; junction bases left unmatched: 11. The CDR3 length is 17 residues. In DNA, the CDR3 is TGTGCCAGCAGGATAACAGGGGTGAGGAATAGCAATCAGCCCCAGCATTTT. Amino acid sequence: CASRITGVRNSNQPQHF.

The chain employs TRBV27 and TRBJ2-1; the match to TRBD2 covers 13 bases. The CDR3 has 20 amino acids. Trimming cost V 4 bases and J 3 bases; bases outside gene matches: 15. CDR1 is MNHEY, CDR2 SMNVEV, per germline (reference sequence). CDR3 residues: CASSSKDGPGLAGIYNEQFF. Here the CDR3 DNA reads TGTGCCAGCAGTTCCAAGGACGGCCCGGGACTAGCGGGGATCTACAATGAGCAGTTCTTC.

V is TRBV4-2 and J is TRBJ2-1; TRBD1 or TRBD2 may be the D gene (5 bases each). From germline, CDR1 is LGHNA and CDR2 YNFKEQ. The CDR3 sequence is 11 residues long. V lost 1 base and J lost 12, with 7 bases in between. The CDR3 region has the DNA TGTGCCAGCAGCCAAGCAGGGAGGCAGTTCTTC. This encodes CASSQAGRQFF.

The J gene is TRBJ2-7, the V gene TRBV7-2; D ambiguous. The V gene lost 4 bases and the J gene lost 4 bases, with 5 bases spanning the gap. The germline V gene has CDR1 SGHTA and CDR2 FQGNSA. This CDR3 is 11 amino acids long. CDR3 DNA sequence: TGTGCCAGCAGCTCGGAGTACGAGCAGTACTTC. It yields the protein CASSSEYEQYF.

The chain joins TRBV7-2 to TRBJ1-2, with 9 bases fitting TRBD1. The CDR3 runs to 14 residues. CDR1 is SGHTA, CDR2 FQGNSA, per germline. V shed 5 bases, J shed 3 bases, and the junction held 4 bases outside the gene matches. CDR3 sequence (DNA): TGTGCCAGCAGCCCACGGACAGGGGACTATGGCTACACCTTC. Translation gives CASSPRTGDYGYTF.

This clone was detected only a few times. This sequence joins TRBV6-1 and TRBJ2-7; 9 bases are a match to TRBD1. With V trimmed by 0 bases and J by 9 bases, 6 bases remained unmatched. This CDR3 region has 14 residues. Germline CDR1 MNHNS, CDR2 SASEGT. CDR3 nucleotides: TGTGCCAGCAGTGAAGCGGACAGGGGATTGGCGCAGTACTTC. It is translated as CASSEADRGLAQYF.

The rearrangement uses TRBV4-2 and TRBJ2-5, with 9 bases lining up with TRBD1. The CDR3 sequence is 15 residues long. CDR1 and CDR2 (germline): LGHNA, YNFKEQ. Trimming took 0 bases from V and 5 from J; bases not matched to a gene: 4. As DNA, the CDR3 is TGTGCCAGCAGCCAAGACGGGACAGGGATGGAGACCCAGTACTTC. This encodes CASSQDGTGMETQYF.

This chain connects TRBV7-2 to TRBJ1-1; possibly TRBD1 for D (6 bases). CDR3 size: 15 residues. V lost 5 bases and J lost 0, with 13 bases in between. CDR1 is SGHTA, CDR2 FQGNSA, per germline. The DNA of the CDR3 is TGTGCCAGCAGCGTTACAGGGATTCTGAACACTGAAGCTTTCTTT. It codes for CASSVTGILNTEAFF.

The chain is built from TRBV5-1 and TRBJ2-1, with 13 bases identical to TRBD2. Trimming cost V 3 bases and J 8 bases; bases outside gene matches: 5. Per germline, CDR1 SGHRS and CDR2 YFSETQ. The CDR3 has 15 residues. The CDR3 nucleotides are TGCGCCAGCAGCTCCGGGACTAGCGGGGTCTATGAGCAGTTCTTC. This gives the protein CASSSGTSGVYEQFF.

This chain connects TRBV5-4 to TRBJ2-5; D gene unclear. This CDR3 comprises 12 residues. CDR1 and CDR2 from the germline V gene are SGHNT and YYREEE (reference sequence). V shed 4 bases and J shed 0 bases, with 4 bases lying between them. The DNA of the CDR3 is TGTGCCAGCAGCGGGAACCAAGAGACCCAGTACTTC. Protein sequence: CASSGNQETQYF.

The genes are TRBV18 and TRBJ2-2, with D hard to call. This CDR3 is 15 amino acids long. Looked up from germline, CDR1 is KGHSH and CDR2 is LQKENI. Trimming left V 2 bases short and J 0 bases short, with 7 bases between. The DNA of the CDR3 is TGTGCCAGCTCACCATTCAGCACGAACACCGGGGAGCTGTTTTTT. Encoded protein: CASSPFSTNTGELFF.

The CDR3 region has the DNA TGCAGTGCTAGTAAGCGCAATGAGCAGTTCTTC. This gives the protein CSASKRNEQFF. The genes are TRBV20-1 and TRBJ2-1; D is unclear. The CDR3 consists of 11 residues. Trimming removed 3 bases at V and 6 bases at J, with 6 bases between. CDR1 is DFQATT, CDR2 SNEGSKA, per germline (reference sequence).

The chain uses TRBV19 and TRBJ1-6; TRBD1 is a possible D gene (5 bases). V was cut by 8 bases and J by 3 bases, with 14 bases left in between. The CDR3 contains 15 residues. The germline V gene encodes CDR1 LNHDA and CDR2 SQIVND (reference sequence). This chain's CDR3 is CASSFSGGYNSPLHF. The CDR3 DNA reads TGTGCCAGTTCCTTTTCCGGGGGCTATAATTCACCCCTCCACTTT.

The chain combines TRBV10-3 with TRBJ1-5; D ambiguous. The CDR3 contains 13 residues. The germline V gene encodes CDR1 ENHRY and CDR2 SYGVKD. The ends were cut back, 0 bases at V and 5 bases at J, with 5 bases in the middle. The CDR3 region is CAISESRDQPQHF. The CDR3 DNA reads TGTGCCATCAGTGAGTCGAGGGATCAGCCCCAGCATTTT.

The chain combines TRBV2 with TRBJ1-5, with TRBD1 as a possible D gene (5 bases). Deletions cut 5 bases from V and 6 bases from J, with 14 bases between. Germline CDR1 reads SNHLY; CDR2 reads FYNNEI. The CDR3 runs to 14 residues. This CDR3 reads CASSLSQGGQPQHF. CDR3 DNA sequence: TGTGCCAGCAGTCTAAGCCAGGGCGGTCAGCCCCAGCATTTT.

This clone was detected only a few times. V and J are TRBV2 and TRBJ1-3; D call uncertain. This CDR3 is built from 13 residues. From germline, CDR1 is SNHLY and CDR2 FYNNEI. Trimming pared 6 bases from V and 4 bases from J, leaving 10 bases between. The CDR3 protein is CASRQDVGNTIYF. The CDR3 DNA is TGTGCCAGCAGGCAAGACGTAGGAAACACCATATATTTT.

The V call is TRBV5-8, the J call TRBJ2-1; unclear D gene. V lost 6 bases and J lost 0, with 19 bases in between. The CDR3 sequence is 17 residues long. CDR1 and CDR2 from the germline V gene are SGHTS and YDEGEE. In DNA form, the CDR3 reads TGTGCCAGCAAGATGGACGTGGGTACACCCTCCTACAATGAGCAGTTCTTC. Protein: CASKMDVGTPSYNEQFF.

This rearrangement joins TRBV4-1 to TRBJ2-1; D uncertain. The length of the CDR3 is 12 residues. Germline CDR1 and CDR2: MGHRA and YSYEKL. Trimming took 0 bases from V and 8 from J, leaving 5 bases between them. The CDR3 spells CASSQDGYEQFF. As DNA, the CDR3 is TGCGCCAGCAGCCAAGATGGGTATGAGCAGTTCTTC.

The V gene is TRBV5-4, the J gene TRBJ2-7, with 9 bases that match TRBD1. CDR1 is SGHNT, CDR2 YYREEE, per germline (reference sequence). CDR3 length: 16 residues. V lost 3 bases, J lost 1 base, and 8 bases stayed unmatched. The CDR3 loop reads CASSSIFGQGSYEQYF. CDR3 DNA: TGTGCCAGCAGCTCAATCTTCGGACAGGGGTCCTACGAGCAGTACTTC.